The present T cell receptor (beta chain) was sequenced within a study of OX40 agonist ivuxolimab in advanced cancers. Turning to the study itself: The dose of intravenous ivuxolimab that patients received every 2 weeks ranged from 0.01 to 10 mg/kg. Age averaged 60 years (range about 20 to 80), and more than 80% were male.

TCRdb keeps only in-frame clones here, not all; method: immunoSEQ multiplex PCR. The table lists 85,000 to 100,000 clones, more than 70% of them singletons. This clone is a singleton in its sample. As yet, its antigen is unknown. The study's findings and limits: Undetermined was the antigen specificity of the expanded peripheral T cells. In CD8+ T cells, expanded clones were on average more numerous than in CD4+.

Germline V lookup: CDR1 SEHNR, CDR2 FQNEAQ (reference sequence). The CDR3 loop spans 15 amino acids. Trimming removed 5 bases from V and 6 bases from J; junction bases left unmatched: 10. This chain links TRBV7-9 with TRBJ2-1; TRBD1 aligns across 7 bases. Here the sequenced sample was CD4+ or CD8+ T cells sorted from blood, taken in a trial of the OX40 agonist ivuxolimab. The sequence was obtained from an adult with an advanced solid tumor such as melanoma, head and neck, liver or kidney cancer. The CDR3 sequence: CASSAGTASFNEQFF. The CDR3 bases are TGTGCCAGCAGCGCCGGGACAGCGTCTTTCAATGAGCAGTTCTTC.